These T cell receptor beta chains were read from a single sample in a study. TCRdb called the 5' RACE reads again in MiXCR, with one record for every CDR3 protein. Of about 64,000 distinct CDR3 sequences listed, approximately 23% were seen once; the top ten hold about 3%. Input material: memory CD4+ T cells sorted from a lymph node. The source is a female donor with breast cancer. Each CDR3 is given without its conserved first and last residue. Only part of the rows carry a size: once, few, many, or a class if the clone is expanded.

j_call: TRBJ2-4
v_call: TRBV5-4
clone_size: few
cdr3_aa: ASSPPPRQGIAKNIQY

j_call: TRBJ2-3
v_call: TRBV12-3/TRBV12-4
clone_size: few
cdr3_aa: ASSLGQKSTDTQY

j_call: TRBJ1-1
v_call: TRBV15
clone_size: few
cdr3_aa: ATSRRQGMTEAF

j_call: TRBJ2-5
v_call: TRBV3-1
clone_size: .
cdr3_aa: ASSQYLAAETQY

j_call: TRBJ1-3
v_call: TRBV6-5
clone_size: .
cdr3_aa: ASSLGRSSGNTIY

j_call: TRBJ2-2
v_call: TRBV7-2
clone_size: few
cdr3_aa: ASSLGGRKPGELF

j_call: TRBJ1-1
v_call: TRBV5-5
clone_size: many
cdr3_aa: ASSWELRGRLTEAF

j_call: TRBJ2-5
v_call: TRBV7-6
clone_size: .
cdr3_aa: ASSLKAEVVETQY

j_call: TRBJ1-2
v_call: TRBV5-1
clone_size: few
cdr3_aa: ASSLDRADGYT

j_call: TRBJ2-4
v_call: TRBV7-3
clone_size: many
cdr3_aa: ASSPGTGDIQY

j_call: TRBJ1-1
v_call: TRBV20-1
clone_size: many
cdr3_aa: SASNGQGQGDTEAF

j_call: TRBJ2-7
v_call: TRBV20-1
clone_size: few
cdr3_aa: SAREDGSSYEQY

j_call: TRBJ1-4
v_call: TRBV5-1
clone_size: .
cdr3_aa: ASSLIGEGRGGKLF

j_call: TRBJ2-5
v_call: TRBV3-1
clone_size: once
cdr3_aa: ASSQAPGLARAQY

j_call: TRBJ1-2
v_call: TRBV7-2
clone_size: .
cdr3_aa: ASSLGTDYGYT

j_call: TRBJ2-1
v_call: TRBV20-1
clone_size: few
cdr3_aa: SARPGQAYNEQF

j_call: TRBJ2-2
v_call: TRBV11-2
clone_size: .
cdr3_aa: ASSLVGLAGGLAGELF

j_call: TRBJ1-5
v_call: TRBV4-1
clone_size: few
cdr3_aa: ASSQALGQPQH

j_call: TRBJ2-7
v_call: TRBV7-2
clone_size: .
cdr3_aa: ASSRDPGYEQY

j_call: TRBJ2-7
v_call: TRBV5-1
clone_size: few
cdr3_aa: ASSLAVGSYEQY

j_call: TRBJ2-4
v_call: TRBV6-2/TRBV6-3
clone_size: .
cdr3_aa: ASSFHTGTSSNIQY

j_call: TRBJ2-2
v_call: TRBV24-1
clone_size: .
cdr3_aa: ATSDSVTNTGELF

j_call: TRBJ2-7
v_call: TRBV6-1
clone_size: few
cdr3_aa: ASIWGRSSYEQY

j_call: TRBJ1-1
v_call: TRBV6-2/TRBV6-3
clone_size: .
cdr3_aa: ASRRRPSEGQKNTEAF

j_call: TRBJ2-7
v_call: TRBV15
clone_size: .
cdr3_aa: ATSRDWYSYEQY

j_call: TRBJ2-7
v_call: TRBV6-2/TRBV6-3
clone_size: few
cdr3_aa: ASSYLGRFGDPDYEQY

j_call: TRBJ2-5
v_call: TRBV28
clone_size: medium-sized
cdr3_aa: ASSGETQY

j_call: TRBJ2-5
v_call: TRBV5-1
clone_size: .
cdr3_aa: ASSLGRTEGETQY